The sample holds one count of the clone carrying this T cell receptor (beta chain). The antigen is not known. The sample originates from a study of cytomegalovirus exposure and HLA in healthy donors. Findings and limits, study-wide: Presence/absence analyses assumed roughly uniform sequencing depth across donors. In an earlier analysis, about 87% or about 30%: the productive usage of most TCR beta V segments. CMV serostatus alone was available as immune exposure information.

CDR3 length equals 15 residues. Germline V CDR1 and CDR2: LNHDA, SQIVND (reference sequence). V was clipped by 7 bases and J by 5 bases; unmatched bases: 13. PCR involved 60 Vbeta and 13 Jbeta primers. Method: immunoSEQ multiplex PCR; TCRdb's copy keeps in-frame clones and lacks some. The sample contains more than 150,000 clones, about 88% of which appear only once. The V gene is TRBV19, the J gene TRBJ2-7; 8 bases align to TRBD2. This TCR was sampled from a girl under three years old in good health and CMV-seronegative. The sample was PBMCs. The CDR3, as DNA: TGTGCCAGTACCCCTGGGGTAGCGGGACCGAACGAGCAGTACTTC. It translates to CASTPGVAGPNEQYF.